This is a list of T cell receptor beta chains from one sample in a study of blood T cell repertoires in COVID-19. The method was immunoSEQ multiplex PCR; TCRdb's version includes in-frame clones alone and lacks a portion of them. The sample lists some 130,000 clones, around 85% occurring once. Sequencing input: peripheral blood. The receptors here all came from a human donor in a cohort sampled during active COVID-19. Each CDR3 is given with its conserved first and last residue. Not all rows give a size; the values are once, few, many and, for expanded clones, a class.

v_gene: TRBV5-1
j_gene: TRBJ1-4
abundance: .
CDR3aa: CASNPTGGGEKLFF

v_gene: TRBV7-9
j_gene: TRBJ1-2
abundance: .
CDR3aa: CASSLVGQGYGYTF

v_gene: TRBV6-2/TRBV6-3
j_gene: TRBJ1-2
abundance: .
CDR3aa: CASSYLFLTELTGGYTF

v_gene: TRBV18
j_gene: TRBJ1-2
abundance: .
CDR3aa: CASSPRGARGYTF

v_gene: TRBV30
j_gene: TRBJ1-3
abundance: .
CDR3aa: CACHPGGRRLPGNTIYF

v_gene: TRBV5-1
j_gene: TRBJ2-2
abundance: .
CDR3aa: CASSPGTRGTGELFF

v_gene: TRBV2
j_gene: TRBJ1-2
abundance: .
CDR3aa: CASTSRGRSGYTF

v_gene: TRBV19
j_gene: TRBJ2-1
abundance: .
CDR3aa: CASSIEVGPSSYNEQFF

v_gene: TRBV14
j_gene: TRBJ2-3
abundance: .
CDR3aa: CASSQTRGQASTDTQYF

v_gene: TRBV20-1
j_gene: TRBJ1-2
abundance: .
CDR3aa: CSAGWDGYTF

v_gene: TRBV7-6
j_gene: TRBJ2-3
abundance: .
CDR3aa: CASSGSADTQYF

v_gene: TRBV28
j_gene: TRBJ1-1
abundance: .
CDR3aa: CASGLPANTEAFF

v_gene: TRBV7-9
j_gene: TRBJ2-1
abundance: .
CDR3aa: CASSPRGGGPNEQFF

v_gene: TRBV15
j_gene: TRBJ1-1
abundance: .
CDR3aa: CATSRDRAGVIEAFF

v_gene: TRBV6-6
j_gene: TRBJ2-1
abundance: .
CDR3aa: CASRTRQAPNEQFF

v_gene: TRBV6-1
j_gene: TRBJ1-4
abundance: .
CDR3aa: CASSEARQLNEKLFF

v_gene: TRBV4-1
j_gene: TRBJ1-2
abundance: .
CDR3aa: CASSQPGGAEYGYTF

v_gene: TRBV19
j_gene: TRBJ1-4
abundance: .
CDR3aa: CASSTTGGGEKLFF

v_gene: TRBV5-1
j_gene: TRBJ2-1
abundance: .
CDR3aa: CASSIRTRPMTNLDNEQFF

v_gene: TRBV19
j_gene: TRBJ1-2
abundance: few
CDR3aa: CASTGYGTQDNYGYTF

v_gene: TRBV5-4
j_gene: TRBJ2-5
abundance: .
CDR3aa: CASSPGLAVETQYF

v_gene: TRBV5-8
j_gene: TRBJ2-7
abundance: few
CDR3aa: CASSSAWGQGAYEQYF

v_gene: TRBV28
j_gene: TRBJ2-5
abundance: .
CDR3aa: CASLQGNQETQYF

v_gene: TRBV4-3
j_gene: TRBJ2-1
abundance: .
CDR3aa: CASSQKLDLEQFF

v_gene: TRBV9
j_gene: TRBJ2-3
abundance: .
CDR3aa: CASSSSGGLLGTDTQYF

v_gene: TRBV27
j_gene: TRBJ2-1
abundance: .
CDR3aa: CASNTWRGPNEQFF

v_gene: TRBV7-2
j_gene: TRBJ2-1
abundance: .
CDR3aa: CASSPSGSRGEQFF

v_gene: TRBV9
j_gene: TRBJ1-1
abundance: .
CDR3aa: CASSILEGEGTEAFF

v_gene: TRBV5-1
j_gene: TRBJ1-5
abundance: .
CDR3aa: CASSLQGASYQPQHF

v_gene: TRBV3-1/TRBV3-2
j_gene: TRBJ2-1
abundance: .
CDR3aa: CASSQLLGSLAEQFF

v_gene: TRBV27
j_gene: TRBJ2-1
abundance: .
CDR3aa: CASSFGNGGAYEQFF

v_gene: TRBV19
j_gene: TRBJ1-6
abundance: .
CDR3aa: CASSMGTGSAPLHF

v_gene: TRBV19
j_gene: TRBJ1-5
abundance: .
CDR3aa: CASAREGDQPQHF

v_gene: TRBV7-6
j_gene: TRBJ1-6
abundance: .
CDR3aa: CASSLSGAAGNSPLHF

v_gene: TRBV30
j_gene: TRBJ1-2
abundance: .
CDR3aa: CAWSASGDYGYTF

v_gene: TRBV20-1
j_gene: TRBJ2-7
abundance: .
CDR3aa: CSARDTYEQYF

v_gene: TRBV9
j_gene: TRBJ2-1
abundance: .
CDR3aa: CASSPDLQRGSYNEQFF

v_gene: TRBV5-1
j_gene: TRBJ2-2
abundance: .
CDR3aa: CASSLGGPVTGELFF

v_gene: TRBV5-1
j_gene: TRBJ2-7
abundance: .
CDR3aa: CASSLATGAADEQYF

v_gene: TRBV7-2
j_gene: TRBJ2-3
abundance: .
CDR3aa: CASSLDINRGGTDTQYF

v_gene: TRBV11-2
j_gene: TRBJ1-1
abundance: .
CDR3aa: CASSPKDGGSEAFF

v_gene: TRBV10-2
j_gene: TRBJ1-1
abundance: .
CDR3aa: CASTGLTNTEAFF

v_gene: TRBV7-3
j_gene: TRBJ2-1
abundance: .
CDR3aa: CASSLNSGPRNEQFF

v_gene: TRBV3-1/TRBV3-2
j_gene: TRBJ2-6
abundance: .
CDR3aa: CASSPKSPGANVLTF

v_gene: TRBV9
j_gene: TRBJ2-1
abundance: few
CDR3aa: CASSRGGSSYNEQFF